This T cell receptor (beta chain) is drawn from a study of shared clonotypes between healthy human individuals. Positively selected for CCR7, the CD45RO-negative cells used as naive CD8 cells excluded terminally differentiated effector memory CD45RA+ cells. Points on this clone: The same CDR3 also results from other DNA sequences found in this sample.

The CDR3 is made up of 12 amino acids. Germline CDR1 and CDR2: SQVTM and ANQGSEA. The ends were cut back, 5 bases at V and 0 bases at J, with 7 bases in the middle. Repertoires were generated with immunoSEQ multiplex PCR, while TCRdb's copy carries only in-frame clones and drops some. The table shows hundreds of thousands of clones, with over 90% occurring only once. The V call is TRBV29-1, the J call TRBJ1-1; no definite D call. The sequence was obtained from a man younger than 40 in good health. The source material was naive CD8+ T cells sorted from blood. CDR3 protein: CSVRPMNTEAFF. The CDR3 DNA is TGCAGCGTTCGTCCAATGAACACTGAAGCTTTCTTT.